This TCR beta chain originates from a study of STAT5B mutations in CD4+ large granular lymphocyte leukemia. Overall study results and limits: Compared with healthy controls (2/35), patient top clones favored TRBV06 (8/27).

The CDR3 spans 13 residues. Trimming stripped 8 bases from V and 2 bases from J, with 14 bases between. CDR1 is SQVTM, CDR2 ANQGSEA, per germline. Comments on this clone: Its antigen remains unidentified.

Per the study methods: The detection floor for productive clonotype frequency was 2.59 x 10-5. Only in-frame clones appear in the TCRdb table, and some are missing; sequencing was by immunoSEQ multiplex PCR. The D gene and trimming were derived from the DNA, and the V and J assignments and clone size from that table. This table has about 45,000 clones, around 86% appearing once. This clonotype originated in a human donor in good health. The chain links TRBV29-1 to TRBJ2-3; D is undetermined. Source material: CD4+ T cells from blood buffy coats. DNA of the CDR3: TGCAGCACTGGGGTGTATGCCACAGATACGCAGTATTTT. It translates to CSTGVYATDTQYF.